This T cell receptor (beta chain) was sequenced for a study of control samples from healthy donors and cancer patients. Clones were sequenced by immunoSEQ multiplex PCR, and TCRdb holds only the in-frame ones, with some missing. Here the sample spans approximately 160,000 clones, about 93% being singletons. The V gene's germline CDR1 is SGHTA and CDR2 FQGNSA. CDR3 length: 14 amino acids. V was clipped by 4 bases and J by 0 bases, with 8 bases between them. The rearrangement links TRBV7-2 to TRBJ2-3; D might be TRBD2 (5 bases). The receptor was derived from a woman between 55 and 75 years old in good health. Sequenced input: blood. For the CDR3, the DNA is TGTGCCAGCAGCTCGAGGACTAGCACAGATACGCAGTATTTT. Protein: CASSSRTSTDTQYF.